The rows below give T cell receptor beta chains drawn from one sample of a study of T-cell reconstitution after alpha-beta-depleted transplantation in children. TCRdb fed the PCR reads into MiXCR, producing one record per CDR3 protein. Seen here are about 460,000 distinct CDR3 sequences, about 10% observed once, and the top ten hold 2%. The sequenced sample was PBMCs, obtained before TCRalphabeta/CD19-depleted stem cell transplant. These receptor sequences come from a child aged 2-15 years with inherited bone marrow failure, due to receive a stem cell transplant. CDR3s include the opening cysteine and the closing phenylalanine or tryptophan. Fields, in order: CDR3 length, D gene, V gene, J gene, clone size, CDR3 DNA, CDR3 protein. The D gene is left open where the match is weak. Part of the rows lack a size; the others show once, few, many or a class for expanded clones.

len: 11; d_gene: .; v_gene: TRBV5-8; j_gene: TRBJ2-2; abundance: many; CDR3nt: TGTGCCAGCAGAGGCGGACGAAAGCTGTTTTTT; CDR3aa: CASRGGRKLFF
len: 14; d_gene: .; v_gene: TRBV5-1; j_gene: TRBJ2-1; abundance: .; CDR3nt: TGCGCCAGCAGCTTGGCGGAAGGCTACAATGAGCAGTTCTTC; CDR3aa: CASSLAEGYNEQFF
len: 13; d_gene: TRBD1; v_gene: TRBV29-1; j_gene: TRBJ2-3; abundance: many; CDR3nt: TGCAGCGCCGGGACAGGGGTCAGCGATACGCAGTATTTT; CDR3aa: CSAGTGVSDTQYF
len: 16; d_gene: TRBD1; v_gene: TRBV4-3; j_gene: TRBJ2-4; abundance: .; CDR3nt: TGCGCCAGCAGCCAGATATACCGGGACAGAAAAAACATTCAGTACTTC; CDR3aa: CASSQIYRDRKNIQYF
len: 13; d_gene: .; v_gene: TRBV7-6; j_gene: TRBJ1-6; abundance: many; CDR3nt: TGTGCCAGCAGCTCAGGGGCGAGTTCACCCCTCCACTTT; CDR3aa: CASSSGASSPLHF
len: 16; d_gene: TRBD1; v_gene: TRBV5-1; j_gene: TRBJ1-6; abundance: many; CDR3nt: TGCGCCAGCAGCTTGCTTCCGGACAGGGGGAATTCACCCCTCCACTTT; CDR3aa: CASSLLPDRGNSPLHF
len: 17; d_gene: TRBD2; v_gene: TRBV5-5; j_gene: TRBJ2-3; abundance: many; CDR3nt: TGTGCCAGCAGCCCTTTTTTGGTAGCGGGAGTTGCAGATACGCAGTATTTT; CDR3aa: CASSPFLVAGVADTQYF
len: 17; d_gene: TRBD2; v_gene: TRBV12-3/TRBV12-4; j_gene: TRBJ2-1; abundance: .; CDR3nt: TGTGCCAGCAGCAACCGACTAGCGGGAGAGTCTTACAATGAGCAGTTCTTC; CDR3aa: CASSNRLAGESYNEQFF
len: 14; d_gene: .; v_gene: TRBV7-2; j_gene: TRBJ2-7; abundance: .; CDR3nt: TGTGCCAGCAGCTTAGTAGGACCAGCCTACGCGCAGTACTTC; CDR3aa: CASSLVGPAYAQYF
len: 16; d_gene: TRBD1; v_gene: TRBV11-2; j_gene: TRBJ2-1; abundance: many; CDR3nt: TGTGCCAGCAGACCCAGGACAGGGGCGGAGTGGGATGAGCAGTTCTTC; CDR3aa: CASRPRTGAEWDEQFF
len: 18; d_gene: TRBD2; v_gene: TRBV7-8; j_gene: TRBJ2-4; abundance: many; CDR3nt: TGTGCCAGCAGCTTAAGGCTAGCGGGAGGCCCAGGGGGAAACATTCAGTACTTC; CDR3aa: CASSLRLAGGPGGNIQYF
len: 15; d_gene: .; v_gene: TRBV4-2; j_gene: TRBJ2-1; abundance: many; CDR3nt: TGCGCCAGCAGCCAAGATCCGGGACTTTACAATGAGCAGTTCTTC; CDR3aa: CASSQDPGLYNEQFF
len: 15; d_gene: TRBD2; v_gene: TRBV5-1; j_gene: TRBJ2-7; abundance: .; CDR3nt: TGCGCCAGCAGCTTGGTTGCGGGAGGGAACTACGAGCAGTACTTC; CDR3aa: CASSLVAGGNYEQYF
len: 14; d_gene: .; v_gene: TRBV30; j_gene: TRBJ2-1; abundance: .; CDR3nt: TGTGCCTGGAGTGTGATAGGGCCGGGCAATGAGCAGTTCTTC; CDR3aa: CAWSVIGPGNEQFF
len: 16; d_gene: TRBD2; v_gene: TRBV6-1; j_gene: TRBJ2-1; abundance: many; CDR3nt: TGTGCCAGCACCTCCGGTGGACTAGCGAGGTACAATGAGCAGTTCTTC; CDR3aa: CASTSGGLARYNEQFF
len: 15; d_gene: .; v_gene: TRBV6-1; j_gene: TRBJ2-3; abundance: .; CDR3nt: TGTGCCAGCAGTGCGACGGCGGGGAGTGCAGATACGCAGTATTTT; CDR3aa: CASSATAGSADTQYF
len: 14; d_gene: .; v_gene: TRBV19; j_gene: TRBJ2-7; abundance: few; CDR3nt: TGTGCCAGTAGTATAGCAACGGGGTCCTACGAGCAGTACTTC; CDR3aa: CASSIATGSYEQYF
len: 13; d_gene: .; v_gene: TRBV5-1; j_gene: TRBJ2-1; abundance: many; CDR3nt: TGTGCCAGCAGCTTAGTTGGTTACAATGAGCAGTTCTTC; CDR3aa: CASSLVGYNEQFF
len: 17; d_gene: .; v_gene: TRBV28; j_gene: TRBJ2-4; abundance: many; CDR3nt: TGTGCCAGCACCCCAGAGGAGCGGATGCTAGCCAAAAACATTCAGTACTTC; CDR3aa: CASTPEERMLAKNIQYF
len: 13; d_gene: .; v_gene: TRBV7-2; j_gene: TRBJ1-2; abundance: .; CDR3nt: TGTGCCAGCAGCTTAGCGCTGTCAGGCACCTACACCTTC; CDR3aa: CASSLALSGTYTF
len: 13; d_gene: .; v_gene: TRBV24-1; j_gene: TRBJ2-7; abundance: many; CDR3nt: TGTGCCACCAGTGATTCCAACTTGGGAGAGCAGTACTTC; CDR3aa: CATSDSNLGEQYF
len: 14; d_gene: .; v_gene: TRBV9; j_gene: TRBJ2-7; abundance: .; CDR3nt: TGTGCCAGCAGCCAGGCAGGGTCCCCCTACGAGCAGTACTTC; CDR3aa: CASSQAGSPYEQYF
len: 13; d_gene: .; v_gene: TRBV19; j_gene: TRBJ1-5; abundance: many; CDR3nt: TGTGCCAGTAGTATGGGAGGGAATCAGCCCCAGCATTTT; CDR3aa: CASSMGGNQPQHF
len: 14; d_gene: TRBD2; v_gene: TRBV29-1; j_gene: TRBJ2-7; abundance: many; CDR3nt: TGCAGCGTGCGGCGCACTAGCGAGTCCTACGAGCAGTACTTC; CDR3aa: CSVRRTSESYEQYF
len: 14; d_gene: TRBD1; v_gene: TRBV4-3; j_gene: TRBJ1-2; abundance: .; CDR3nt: TGCGCCAGCAGCCAAGATCGGGACAGAGGATACTACACCTTC; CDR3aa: CASSQDRDRGYYTF
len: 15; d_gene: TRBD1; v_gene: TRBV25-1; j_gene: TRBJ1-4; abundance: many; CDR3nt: TGTGCCAGCAGTGAATGGGGGACAGCTAATGAAAAACTGTTTTTT; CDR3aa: CASSEWGTANEKLFF
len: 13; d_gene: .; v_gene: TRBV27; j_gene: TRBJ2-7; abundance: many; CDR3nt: TGTGCCAGCAGTTTACAGGCCAGCTACGAGCAGTACTTC; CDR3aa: CASSLQASYEQYF
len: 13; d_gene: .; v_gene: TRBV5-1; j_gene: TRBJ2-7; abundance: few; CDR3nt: TGCGCCAGCAGCTTGGGTACAGGGCCCGAGCAGTACTTC; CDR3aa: CASSLGTGPEQYF
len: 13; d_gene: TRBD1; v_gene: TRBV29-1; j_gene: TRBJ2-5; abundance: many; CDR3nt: TGCAGCGTTTCCCCAGGGGGTATAAAGACCCAGTACTTC; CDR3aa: CSVSPGGIKTQYF
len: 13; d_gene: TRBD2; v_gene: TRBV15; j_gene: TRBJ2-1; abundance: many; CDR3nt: TGTGCCACCAGCAGGCGGGAGGGTGCTGAGCAGTTCTTC; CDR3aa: CATSRREGAEQFF
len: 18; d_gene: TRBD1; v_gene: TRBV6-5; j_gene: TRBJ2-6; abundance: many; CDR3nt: TGTGCCAGCAGTTACGCCGGGACAGGGAGGCCTGGGGCCAACGTCCTGACTTTC; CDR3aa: CASSYAGTGRPGANVLTF
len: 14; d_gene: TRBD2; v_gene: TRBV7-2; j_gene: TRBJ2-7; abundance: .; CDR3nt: TGTGCCAGCACTATTGCGGGGGGGTTGGGGGAGCAGTACTTC; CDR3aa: CASTIAGGLGEQYF
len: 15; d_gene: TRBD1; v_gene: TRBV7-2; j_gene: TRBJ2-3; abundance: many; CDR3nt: TGTGCCAGCAGCTTGGACAGGGGTAGCACAGATACGCAGTATTTT; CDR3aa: CASSLDRGSTDTQYF
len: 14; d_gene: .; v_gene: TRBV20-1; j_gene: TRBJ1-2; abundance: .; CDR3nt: TGCAGTGCTAGGCAGTCCGGGGGCGCAAAGTTCTACACCTTC; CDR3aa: CSARQSGGAKFYTF
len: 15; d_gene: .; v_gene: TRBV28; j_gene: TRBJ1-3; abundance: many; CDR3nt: TGTGCCAGCAGTTTGACAGTGTCCTCTGGAAACACCATATATTTT; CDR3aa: CASSLTVSSGNTIYF
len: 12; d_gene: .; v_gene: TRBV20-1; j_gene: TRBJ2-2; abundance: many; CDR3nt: TGCAGTGCGCGGGACCTCACCGGGGAGCTGTTTTTT; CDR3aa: CSARDLTGELFF
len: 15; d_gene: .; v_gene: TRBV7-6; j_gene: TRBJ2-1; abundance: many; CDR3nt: TGTGCCAGCAGCTTAGGCCGGGAGCCCTACAATGAGCAGTTCTTC; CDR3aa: CASSLGREPYNEQFF
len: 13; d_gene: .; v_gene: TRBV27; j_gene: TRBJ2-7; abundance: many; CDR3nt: TGTGCCAGCTCACGCCCCGGGGACTACGAGCAGTACTTC; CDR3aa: CASSRPGDYEQYF
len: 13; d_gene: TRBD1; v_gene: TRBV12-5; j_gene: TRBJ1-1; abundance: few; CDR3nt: TGTGCTAGTCGGAGGCAGGGGGACACTGAAGCTTTCTTT; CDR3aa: CASRRQGDTEAFF
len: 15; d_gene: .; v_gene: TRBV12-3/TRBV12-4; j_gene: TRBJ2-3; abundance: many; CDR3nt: TGTGCCAGCAGTGGTCGTAGGGGGGCGGGGGATACGCAGTATTTT; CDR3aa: CASSGRRGAGDTQYF
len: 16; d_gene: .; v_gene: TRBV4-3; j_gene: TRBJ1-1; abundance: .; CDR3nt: TGCGCCAGCAGCCAGGACCCTCGGGGTTTGAACACTGAAGCTTTCTTT; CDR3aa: CASSQDPRGLNTEAFF